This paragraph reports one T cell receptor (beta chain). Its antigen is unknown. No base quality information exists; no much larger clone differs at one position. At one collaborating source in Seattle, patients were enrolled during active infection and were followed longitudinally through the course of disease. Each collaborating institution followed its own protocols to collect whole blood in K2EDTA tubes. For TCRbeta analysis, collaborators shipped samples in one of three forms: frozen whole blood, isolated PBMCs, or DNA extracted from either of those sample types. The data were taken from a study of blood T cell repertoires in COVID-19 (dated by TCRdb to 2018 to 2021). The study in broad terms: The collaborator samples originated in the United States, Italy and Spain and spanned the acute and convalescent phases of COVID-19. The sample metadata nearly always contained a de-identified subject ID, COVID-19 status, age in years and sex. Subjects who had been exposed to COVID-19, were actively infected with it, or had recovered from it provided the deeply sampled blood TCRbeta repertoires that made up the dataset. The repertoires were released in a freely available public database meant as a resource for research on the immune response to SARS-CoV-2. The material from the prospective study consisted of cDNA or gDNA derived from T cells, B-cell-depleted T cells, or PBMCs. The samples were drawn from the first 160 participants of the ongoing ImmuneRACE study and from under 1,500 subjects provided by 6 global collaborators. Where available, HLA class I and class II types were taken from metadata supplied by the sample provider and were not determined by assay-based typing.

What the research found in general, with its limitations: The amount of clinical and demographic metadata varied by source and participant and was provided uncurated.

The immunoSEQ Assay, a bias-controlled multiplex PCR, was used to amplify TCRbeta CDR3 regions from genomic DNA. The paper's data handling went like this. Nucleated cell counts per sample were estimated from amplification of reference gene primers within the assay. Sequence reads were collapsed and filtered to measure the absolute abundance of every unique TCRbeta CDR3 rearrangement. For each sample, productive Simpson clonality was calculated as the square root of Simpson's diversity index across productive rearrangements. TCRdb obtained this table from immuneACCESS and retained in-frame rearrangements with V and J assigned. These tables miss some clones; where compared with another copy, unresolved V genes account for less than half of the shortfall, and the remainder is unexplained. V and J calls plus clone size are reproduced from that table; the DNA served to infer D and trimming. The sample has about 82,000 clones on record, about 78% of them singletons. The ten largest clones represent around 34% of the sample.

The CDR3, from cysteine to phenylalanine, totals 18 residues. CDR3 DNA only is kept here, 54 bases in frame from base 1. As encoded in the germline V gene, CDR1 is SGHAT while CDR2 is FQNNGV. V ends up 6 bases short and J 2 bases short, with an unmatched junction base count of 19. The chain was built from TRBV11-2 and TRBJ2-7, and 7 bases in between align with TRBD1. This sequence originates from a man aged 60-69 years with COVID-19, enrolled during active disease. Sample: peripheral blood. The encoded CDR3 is CASSPVSRKQGTTYEQYF. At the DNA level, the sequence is TGTGCCAGCAGTCCAGTGTCCCGCAAACAGGGGACCACCTACGAGCAGTACTTC.